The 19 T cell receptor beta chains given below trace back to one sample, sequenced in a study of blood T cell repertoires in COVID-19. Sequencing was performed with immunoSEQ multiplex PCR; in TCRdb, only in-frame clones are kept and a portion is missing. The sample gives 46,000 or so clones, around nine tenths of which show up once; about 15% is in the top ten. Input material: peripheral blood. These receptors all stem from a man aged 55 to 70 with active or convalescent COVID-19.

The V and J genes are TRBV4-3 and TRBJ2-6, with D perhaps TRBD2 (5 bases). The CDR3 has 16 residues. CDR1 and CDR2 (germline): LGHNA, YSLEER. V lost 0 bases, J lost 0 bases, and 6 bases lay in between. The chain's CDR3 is CASSQDAGSGANVLTF. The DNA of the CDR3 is TGCGCCAGCAGCCAAGATGCGGGCTCTGGGGCCAACGTCCTGACTTTC.

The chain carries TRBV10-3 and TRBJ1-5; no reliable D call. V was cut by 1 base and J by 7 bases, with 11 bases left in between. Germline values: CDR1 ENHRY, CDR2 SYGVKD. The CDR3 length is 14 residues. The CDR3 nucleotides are TGTGCCATCAGTGAGTTTGCTTCGGGACAGCCCCAGCATTTT. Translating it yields CAISEFASGQPQHF.

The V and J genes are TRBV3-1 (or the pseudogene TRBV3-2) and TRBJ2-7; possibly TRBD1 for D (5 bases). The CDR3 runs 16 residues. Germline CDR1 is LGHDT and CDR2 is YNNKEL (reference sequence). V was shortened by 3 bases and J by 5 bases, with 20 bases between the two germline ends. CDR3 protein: CASSHLWGAGQDEQYF. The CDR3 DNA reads TGTGCCAGCAGCCACTTATGGGGCGCAGGGCAGGACGAGCAGTACTTC.

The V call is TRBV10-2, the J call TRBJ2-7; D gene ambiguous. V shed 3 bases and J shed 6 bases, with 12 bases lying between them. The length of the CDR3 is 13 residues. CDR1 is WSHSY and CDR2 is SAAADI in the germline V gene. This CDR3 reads CASSDSRASEQYF. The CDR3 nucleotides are TGCGCCAGCAGTGACAGTCGTGCCTCCGAGCAGTACTTC.

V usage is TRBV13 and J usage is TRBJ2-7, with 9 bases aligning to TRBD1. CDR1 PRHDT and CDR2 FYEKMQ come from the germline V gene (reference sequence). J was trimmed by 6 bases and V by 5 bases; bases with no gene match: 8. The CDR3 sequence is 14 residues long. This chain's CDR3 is CASSPRDRVSEQYF. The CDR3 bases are TGTGCCAGCAGCCCCCGGGACAGGGTGAGCGAGCAGTACTTC.

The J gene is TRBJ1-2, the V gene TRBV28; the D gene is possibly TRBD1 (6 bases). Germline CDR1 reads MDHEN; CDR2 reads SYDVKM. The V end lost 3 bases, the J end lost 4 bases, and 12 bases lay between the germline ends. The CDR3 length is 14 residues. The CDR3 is CASSFPGEGYGYTF. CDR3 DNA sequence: TGTGCCAGCAGTTTTCCAGGGGAAGGCTATGGCTACACCTTC.

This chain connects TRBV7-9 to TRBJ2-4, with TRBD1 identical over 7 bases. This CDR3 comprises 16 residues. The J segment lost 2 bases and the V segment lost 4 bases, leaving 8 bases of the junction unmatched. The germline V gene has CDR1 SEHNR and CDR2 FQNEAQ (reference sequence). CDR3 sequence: CASSWGQPLSKNIQYF. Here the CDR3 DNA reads TGTGCCAGCAGCTGGGGACAGCCCTTGTCCAAAAACATTCAGTACTTC. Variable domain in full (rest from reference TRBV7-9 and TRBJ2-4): DTGVSQNPRHKITKRGQNVTFRCDPISEHNRLYWYRQTLGQGPEFLTYFQNEAQLEKSRLLSDRFSAERPKGSFSTLEIQRTEQGDSAMYLCASSWGQPLSKNIQYFGAGTRLSVL.

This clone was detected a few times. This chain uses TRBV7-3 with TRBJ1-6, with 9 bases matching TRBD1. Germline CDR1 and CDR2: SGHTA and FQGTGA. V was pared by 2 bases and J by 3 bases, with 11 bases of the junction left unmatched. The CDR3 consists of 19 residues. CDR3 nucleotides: TGTGCCAGCAGCTTAGAACAGGGGGCTCCGGATCACTATAATTCACCCCTCCACTTT. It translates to CASSLEQGAPDHYNSPLHF.

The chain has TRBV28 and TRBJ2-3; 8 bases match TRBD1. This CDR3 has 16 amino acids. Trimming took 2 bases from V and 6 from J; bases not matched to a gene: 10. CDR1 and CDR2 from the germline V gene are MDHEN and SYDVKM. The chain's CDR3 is CASSLILAGGRDTQYF. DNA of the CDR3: TGTGCCAGCAGTTTAATATTGGCAGGGGGCAGGGATACGCAGTATTTT.

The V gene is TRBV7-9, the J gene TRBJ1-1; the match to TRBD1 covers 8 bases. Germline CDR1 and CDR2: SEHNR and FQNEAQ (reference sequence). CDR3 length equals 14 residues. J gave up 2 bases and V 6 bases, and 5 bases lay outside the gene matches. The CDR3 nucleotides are TGTGCCAGCAGTTCCGACAGGGGAAACACTGAAGCTTTCTTT. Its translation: CASSSDRGNTEAFF.

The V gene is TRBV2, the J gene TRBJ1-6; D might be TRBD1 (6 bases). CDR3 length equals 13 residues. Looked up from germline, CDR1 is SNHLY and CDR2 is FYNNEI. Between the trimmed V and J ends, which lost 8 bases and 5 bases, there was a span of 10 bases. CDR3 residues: CASGDIDNSPLHF. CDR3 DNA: TGTGCCAGCGGGGACATCGATAATTCACCCCTCCACTTT.

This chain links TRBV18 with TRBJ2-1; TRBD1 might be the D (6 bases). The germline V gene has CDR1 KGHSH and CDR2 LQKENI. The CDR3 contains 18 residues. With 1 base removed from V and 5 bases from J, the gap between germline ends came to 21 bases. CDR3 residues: CASSPQLIGWGPHNEQFF. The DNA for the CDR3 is TGTGCCAGCTCACCACAGCTGATAGGCTGGGGGCCCCACAATGAGCAGTTCTTC.

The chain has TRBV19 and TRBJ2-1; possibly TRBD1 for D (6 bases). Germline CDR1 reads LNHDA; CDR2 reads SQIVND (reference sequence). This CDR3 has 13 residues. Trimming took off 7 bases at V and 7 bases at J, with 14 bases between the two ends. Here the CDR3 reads CASTSGERNEQFF. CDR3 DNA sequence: TGTGCCAGTACCTCAGGGGAAAGGAATGAGCAGTTCTTC.

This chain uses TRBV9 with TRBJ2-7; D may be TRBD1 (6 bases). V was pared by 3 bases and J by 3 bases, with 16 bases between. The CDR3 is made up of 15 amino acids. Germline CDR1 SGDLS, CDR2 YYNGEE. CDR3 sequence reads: CASSGGGRTFYEQYF. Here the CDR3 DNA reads TGTGCCAGCAGCGGTGGGGGCAGGACTTTCTACGAGCAGTACTTC.

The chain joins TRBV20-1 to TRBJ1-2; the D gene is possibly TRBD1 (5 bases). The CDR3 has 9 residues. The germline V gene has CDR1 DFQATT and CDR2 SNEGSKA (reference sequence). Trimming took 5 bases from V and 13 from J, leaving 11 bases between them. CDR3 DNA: TGCAGTGCTCGGGGGTTTGGCACCTTC. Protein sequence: CSARGFGTF.

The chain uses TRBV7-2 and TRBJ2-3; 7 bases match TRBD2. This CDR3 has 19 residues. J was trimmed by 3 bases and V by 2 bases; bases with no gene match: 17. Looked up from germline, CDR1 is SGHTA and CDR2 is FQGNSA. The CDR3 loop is CASSLWAFLAGESTDTQYF. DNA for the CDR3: TGTGCCAGCAGCTTATGGGCTTTTTTGGCGGGGGAAAGTACAGATACGCAGTATTTT.

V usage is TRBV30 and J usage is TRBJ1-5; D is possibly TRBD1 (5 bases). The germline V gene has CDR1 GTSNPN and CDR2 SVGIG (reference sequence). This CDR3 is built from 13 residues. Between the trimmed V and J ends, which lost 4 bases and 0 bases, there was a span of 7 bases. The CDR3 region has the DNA TGTGCCTGGAAAGGACATAGCAATCAGCCCCAGCATTTT. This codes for CAWKGHSNQPQHF.

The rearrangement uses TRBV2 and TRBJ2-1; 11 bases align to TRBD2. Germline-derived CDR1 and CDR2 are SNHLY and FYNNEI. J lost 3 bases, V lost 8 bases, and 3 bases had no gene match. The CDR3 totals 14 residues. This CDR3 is CASLAGGVYNEQFF. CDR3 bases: TGTGCCAGCTTAGCGGGGGGGGTCTACAATGAGCAGTTCTTC.

CDR3 nucleotides: TGTGCCAGCAGACGACTGATGAACACTGAAGCTTTCTTT. Its protein product is CASRRLMNTEAFF. The chain recombines TRBV2 with TRBJ1-1; D is undetermined. The CDR3 has 13 amino acids. Trimming stripped 6 bases from V and 0 bases from J, with 8 bases between. Germline V lookup: CDR1 SNHLY, CDR2 FYNNEI.